One sample yielded the 15 T cell receptor beta chains listed below, sequenced in a study of Ad26.COV2.S vaccination and SARS-CoV-2 variants. The assay was immunoSEQ multiplex PCR, and TCRdb's table has in-frame clones only and misses some. The sample lists just over 350,000 clones; around 92% were seen once. The sequencing here drew on peripheral blood, taken after recovery from COVID-19. The origin of the receptors is a human donor who had recovered from COVID-19.

DNA for the CDR3: TGTGCCAGTAGTATAGGTGGATTTAGTAGTGTTGACCAGTACTTC. Amino acid sequence: CASSIGGFSSVDQYF. The chain is built from TRBV19 and TRBJ2-5; D remains ambiguous. Between the trimmed V and J ends, which lost 1 base and 10 bases, there was a span of 19 bases. Germline CDR1 is LNHDA and CDR2 is SQIVND (reference sequence). The CDR3 sequence is 15 residues long. Using reference TRBV19 and TRBJ2-5 for the parts outside the CDR3, the full variable domain is DGGITQSPKYLFRKEGQNVTLSCEQNLNHDAMYWYRQDPGQGLRLIYYSQIVNDFQKGDIAEGYSVSREKKESFPLTVTSAQKNPTAFYLCASSIGGFSSVDQYFGPGTRLLVL.

The DNA of the CDR3 is TGTGCCAGCGGTAGGGAGCAGTTCTTC. Protein: CASGREQFF. This chain connects TRBV27 to TRBJ2-1; D not resolved. V dropped 8 bases and J dropped 10 bases, with 6 bases sitting between them. The CDR3 spans 9 residues. Germline CDR1 reads MNHEY; CDR2 reads SMNVEV (reference sequence).

This chain uses TRBV29-1 with TRBJ2-1; tentatively, D is TRBD2 (6 bases). There are 12 residues in the CDR3. Germline CDR1 and CDR2: SQVTM and ANQGSEA. DNA for the CDR3: TGCACCTACCGGGACTCAGACAATGAGCAGTTCTTC. This codes for CTYRDSDNEQFF.

The genes are TRBV3-1 (or the pseudogene TRBV3-2) and TRBJ1-1, with 10 bases identical to TRBD1. Germline V CDR1 and CDR2: LGHDT, YNNKEL (reference sequence). The length of the CDR3 is 14 residues. V gave up 5 bases and J gave up 4 bases; unmatched junction bases: 4. The CDR3 DNA is TGTGCCAGCAGCACGACAGGGGGCCTCACTGAAGCTTTCTTT. It specifies CASSTTGGLTEAFF.

The gene calls are TRBV19 and TRBJ2-3, with D maybe TRBD2 (6 bases). CDR3 length: 16 residues. Between the trimmed V and J ends, which lost 4 bases and 0 bases, there was a span of 14 bases. The germline V gene encodes CDR1 LNHDA and CDR2 SQIVND (reference sequence). The CDR3 sequence is CASSRDFSFSTDTQYF. CDR3 DNA: TGTGCCAGTAGTAGGGACTTTTCCTTTAGCACAGATACGCAGTATTTT.

The table lists this clone with a count of one. The chain employs TRBV6-5 and TRBJ2-3; 9 bases align to TRBD1. The CDR3 consists of 15 residues. Per the germline V gene, CDR1 is MNHEY and CDR2 is SVGAGI. V shed 5 bases and J 4 bases; nucleotides not matched to a gene: 7. CDR3: CASSRTGDGADTQYF. The CDR3 nucleotides are TGTGCCAGCAGTCGGACAGGGGACGGTGCAGATACGCAGTATTTT.

The J gene is TRBJ1-1, the V gene TRBV11-2; D uncertain. In germline, CDR1 is SGHAT, CDR2 FQNNGV. V shed 6 bases and J shed 5 bases, with 19 bases lying between them. The CDR3 spans 15 residues. CDR3 coding DNA: TGTGCCAGCAGTGTTCGGGGATTAGGCGGGACTGAAGCTTTCTTT. Its translation: CASSVRGLGGTEAFF.

This rearrangement joins TRBV6-5 to TRBJ1-2, with D perhaps TRBD1 (6 bases). This CDR3 contains 14 residues. Germline lookup yields CDR1 MNHEY and CDR2 SVGAGI. Trimming removed 6 bases from V and 5 bases from J, with 16 bases in between. CDR3 loop: CASRPTGIQYGYTF. Here the CDR3 DNA reads TGTGCCAGCAGACCTACAGGGATACAGTATGGCTACACCTTC.

CDR3 in DNA: TGTGCCAGCAGTGAACCGGGGGCTCGGGAGACCCAGTACTTC. Protein: CASSEPGARETQYF. The rearrangement joins TRBV2 to TRBJ2-5; D tentatively reads TRBD1 or TRBD2 (6 bases each). This CDR3 region has 14 residues. Germline V gene lookup returns CDR1 SNHLY and CDR2 FYNNEI. Trimming pared 2 bases from V and 5 bases from J, leaving 12 bases between.

J is TRBJ2-5 and V is TRBV24-1, with a tentative D call TRBD1 (6 bases). Trimming took off 9 bases at V and 7 bases at J, with 17 bases between the two ends. Germline V gene data show CDR1 as KGHDR and CDR2 as SFDVKD. The CDR3 extends over 13 amino acids. The CDR3: CATEEGQTGTQYF. CDR3 in DNA: TGTGCCACCGAAGAGGGACAAACTGGGACCCAGTACTTC.

Turning to this clone: Other nucleotide sequences in the sample specify the same CDR3. This chain connects TRBV11-3 to TRBJ2-7, with D perhaps matching TRBD2 (5 bases). The CDR3 runs to 14 residues. Germline-derived CDR1 and CDR2 are SGHNT and YENEEA. V lost 1 base to trimming and J lost 3 bases, with 10 bases between them. CDR3 nucleotide sequence: TGTGCCAGCAGCTTAGGTGGGAGCAGCTACGAGCAGTACTTC. It is translated as CASSLGGSSYEQYF.

CDR3 nucleotides: TGTGCCAGCAGTTCCCCGGGCCAAAGCTCCTACGAGCAGTACTTC. Amino acid sequence: CASSSPGQSSYEQYF. The chain links TRBV6-5 to TRBJ2-7; D is unresolved. From germline, CDR1 is MNHEY and CDR2 SVGAGI. The germline V and J ends were trimmed by 4 bases and 0 bases, with 13 bases remaining between them. The CDR3 covers 15 residues.

In this sample, this clone turned up a few times. The V gene is TRBV2, the J gene TRBJ1-5, with no clear D. This CDR3 spans 15 amino acids. Looked up from germline, CDR1 is SNHLY and CDR2 is FYNNEI. The V end lost 6 bases, the J end lost 0 bases, and 12 bases lay between the germline ends. As DNA, the CDR3 is TGTGCCAGCAGAAGGACCAACTATAGCAATCAGCCCCAGCATTTT. Translated, it gives CASRRTNYSNQPQHF.

This clone was observed a single time. The chain employs TRBV5-1 and TRBJ2-1; TRBD2 matches 8 bases. V shed 4 bases, J shed 7 bases, and the junction held 10 bases outside the gene matches. This CDR3 has 15 residues. In germline, CDR1 is SGHRS, CDR2 YFSETQ. CDR3 in amino acids: CASSSGGTGGNEQFF. The CDR3 bases are TGCGCCAGCAGCAGCGGGGGAACCGGTGGAAATGAGCAGTTCTTC.

The chain employs TRBV6-5 and TRBJ2-7; the D is unclear. The CDR3 contains 15 residues. Between the trimmed V and J ends, which lost 2 bases and 0 bases, there was a span of 11 bases. The germline V gene encodes CDR1 MNHEY and CDR2 SVGAGI. The CDR3 DNA is TGTGCCAGCAGTTACAATCCTACGGGCTCCTACGAGCAGTACTTC. Translation gives CASSYNPTGSYEQYF.